The clone carrying this T cell receptor (beta chain) showed up just once. The antigen is not known. These data come from a study of naive and memory T cell subsets. Germline lookup yields CDR1 SGHTA and CDR2 FQGNSA. J was trimmed by 6 bases and V by 2 bases; bases with no gene match: 4. The CDR3 is 15 residues long. Overnight CMV lysate stimulation of fresh PBMCs defined donor CMV status by CD4+ IFNgamma. Both TRBC1 and TRBC2 were covered by a beta constant-region primer of two equimolar oligonucleotides. The cDNA 3' end received a ligated single-stranded oligonucleotide carrying the SP2 primer and a 12-nucleotide UMI. Each CDR3 protein gets one entry after TCRdb re-called the UMI-ligation and nested PCR reads with MiXCR. In the table there are 150,000 or so distinct CDR3 sequences, about a sixth of which are singletons. Study-wide findings and caveats: The power law exponent of TCR abundance differed between naive and memory cells. Over 95% of naive TCR sequences appeared only once after error correction, unlike memory subsets.

The sequencing input was naive CD4+ T cells from blood. This TCR was sampled from a human donor in good health. The V call is TRBV7-2, the J call TRBJ2-1, with 10 bases identical to TRBD2. CDR3 nucleotide sequence: TGTGCCAGCAGCTTACTAGCGGGAGTGATCAATGAGCAGTTCTTC. Its protein is CASSLLAGVINEQFF.